Reported below is one T cell receptor beta chain. Its matching antigen is unknown. Primers included in the PCR were 60 Vbeta and 13 Jbeta primers. TCRdb's table, derived via immunoSEQ multiplex PCR, lists solely in-frame clones and lacks some. The sample has 200,000 to 250,000 clones; 80% to 85% are singletons. The data originate from a study of cytomegalovirus exposure and HLA in healthy donors. Findings and limits, study-wide: An analysis was carried out later, and it reportedly showed fewer N-insertions in an Asian-associated ancestry cluster than the 666-donor mean.

The length of the CDR3 is 16 residues. Germline CDR1 reads LNHNV; CDR2 reads YYDKDF (reference sequence). The V end lost 0 bases, the J end lost 0 bases, and 9 bases lay between the germline ends. The sequencing input was PBMCs. The chain recombines TRBV15 with TRBJ2-1; maybe TRBD1 (5 bases). This TCR came from a boy between 2 and 15 years old in good health and CMV-seronegative. The CDR3, as DNA: TGTGCCACCAGCAGAGAGACAGATGGCTCCTACAATGAGCAGTTCTTC. Translated: CATSRETDGSYNEQFF.